This T cell receptor beta chain was sequenced during a study of cytomegalovirus exposure and HLA in healthy donors. V was cut by 5 bases and J by 0 bases, with 9 bases left in between. Germline V gives CDR1 SGHRS, CDR2 YFSETQ. The CDR3 loop spans 13 amino acids. Study conclusions and caveats: Earlier results showed most TCR beta V segments being productive about 87% or about 30% of the time. In a later analysis, TCR beta V- and J-gene trimming showed a link to a missense DCLRE1C variant.

Concerning this clone: Antigen unknown.

A multiplex PCR was run with 60 Vbeta primers and 13 Jbeta primers. As originally analysed: The count from a later analysis was 65 million to 90 million unique TCR beta chains, some 9.9 million of them shared. Data came from immunoSEQ multiplex PCR; TCRdb stores just in-frame clones and leaves some out. The DNA was the basis for D and trimming; V, J and clone size are from that table. The table lists 150,000 to 200,000 clones, over 60% of them singletons. The source material was PBMCs. The TCR comes from a woman between 40 and 55 years old in good health and CMV-seronegative. The V gene is TRBV5-1, the J gene TRBJ2-7; D uncertain. In DNA, the CDR3 is TGCGCCAGCAGAAGGCAAGACTCCTACGAGCAGTACGTC. It encodes CASRRQDSYEQYV.